This T cell receptor beta chain comes out of a study of cytomegalovirus exposure and HLA in healthy donors (TCRdb year 2017). General notes on the study: An earlier analysis of some 600 of the donors reported 276 Gb of sequence data and 95 million to 140 million unique TCR beta sequences obtained from around 180 million T cells. An early release covering over 500 HLA-typed donors comprised about 290 gigabases of sequencing data and 85 million to 100 million unique TCR sequences. Among the approximately 400 genotyped donors, about 83% belonged to the genetic ancestry cluster associated with self-reported Caucasian donors. The study aimed to test whether signatures of past pathogen exposure could be identified by cataloging public T cell receptors. The study used immunosequencing to profile the T cell repertoires of around 600 subjects and linked those repertoires to cytomegalovirus serostatus. A separate validation cohort of some 130 different subjects was used in addition to the approximately 640-subject first cohort. High-throughput TCR immunosequencing, statistical association of individual TCRs with disease status, and machine learning were combined to predict cytomegalovirus infection status. To study patterns of TCR occurrence, a later analysis re-analyzed previously published TCR beta repertoires from 666 donors and added high-resolution HLA genotyping. The later analysis used no new phenotypic data to find candidate immune exposures, relying instead on TCR beta sequences and their occurrence across donors. To decide whether each TCR beta V gene segment behaved as functional or pseudogenic, an earlier analysis of some 540 of the donors relied on high-throughput TCR beta sequencing. Donor age, sex, ethnicity and CMV serostatus were compiled alongside the repertoire data. In a later genetic analysis, genome-wide SNP genotypes for about three fifths of the roughly 670 donors were used, and that subset was treated as a discovery cohort. All discovery cohort repertoires had been generated on a single sequencing platform. HLA typing covered class I and class II loci at four-digit resolution. The number of typed donors differed by locus: about 629-630 for A, B, C, DRB1 and DQB1; 500 to 550 for DQA1; approximately 610 for DPA1; and around 490 for DPB1. Roughly 5 DR-DQ haplotypes were handled as single units for association and clustering because linkage in the cohort was strong. On average, about 200,000 unique TCR beta nucleotide sequences were sequenced per donor among roughly 430 genotyped donors of the cohort, with roughly 19% of those sequences being non-productive. What the study reported, not specific to this receptor: An earlier analysis of approximately 590 of the donors showed that most TCR beta V segments appeared in productive rearrangements either about 87% or about 30% of the time, which broadly matched IMGT annotations. The study listed 150 to 200 TCR beta chains as associated with cytomegalovirus. A later analysis associated about 18,000 TCR beta sequences with specific HLA alleles at a false discovery rate of 0.05. The earlier analysis of approximately 560 of the donors excluded roughly 17 rarely observed V segments, including chromosome 9 orphons, because counts were too low. An association between a missense DCLRE1C variant and V-gene and J-gene trimming of TCR beta chains was found in a later genetic analysis and replicated in an independent cohort. In a later analysis, several top co-occurrence clusters were reported to appear linked to parvovirus B19, influenza, CMV and Epstein-Barr virus. The classifier was reported to diagnose cytomegalovirus status with high specificity and sensitivity in both the original and validation cohorts. Compared with equally common non-associated chains, HLA-associated TCR beta chains in a later analysis were more clonally expanded and had lower generation probabilities. Assigning TCR associations to individual alleles was difficult when HLA alleles, especially DR and DQ, strongly co-occurred. In a later genetic analysis, fewer N-insertions in productive TCRs were reported among donors in an Asian-associated ancestry cluster than the approximately 710-donor mean. Only TCR beta chains were sequenced in this cohort, and the absence of alpha or paired-chain data limited detectable features. The presence/absence analyses assumed that sequencing depth was roughly uniform across donors, and that assumption may not be true. A group of highly shared sequence variants was considered likely to be a technical artifact of the sequencing pipeline. A later analysis found that most CMV-associated TCR beta chains appeared HLA-restricted, with HLA associations seemingly driven largely by CMV exposure. In vitro tests confirmed that a few of the cytomegalovirus-associated TCR beta chains recognize cytomegalovirus antigens. According to the authors, the approach could potentially be generalized to other disease states and immunological phenotypes. Most TCR sequences were observed very rarely across donors, whereas some public TCRs were present in many individuals. Because HLA typing was unavailable for some donors at each locus, only the typed subset was used in association tests. Linkage disequilibrium might explain the correlated functional status among segregating V segments, but an unknown experimental factor could not be excluded. A further reported finding was that TCR beta sequences accurately predicted the HLA-A and HLA-B alleles for most subjects in the first cohort. For the cohort, immune exposure information was limited to CMV serostatus. In a later analysis, the rate of TCR association differed among HLA loci, with DRB1 alleles having the most associated TCRs and HLA-C alleles having the fewest.

In total, approximately 700 healthy bone marrow donors made up the cohort. Cohort members were all nominally healthy when sampled, although unrecorded immune exposures were likely present. The donor was CMV seropositive and was included in the group of 250 to 300 seropositive cohort members. Every donor gave a peripheral blood sample, and the peripheral blood mononuclear cells from that sample were used for TCR beta sequencing. Genomic DNA extraction from the blood cell samples was performed with the Qiagen DNeasy Blood Extraction Kit. Library generation was performed with the immunoSEQ multiplex PCR assay. A mixture of 60 forward primers for TCR Vbeta segments and 13 reverse primers for TCR Jbeta segments was used in the multiplex PCR. Amplification of the CDR3 region of rearranged TCR beta genes was performed with a multiplex PCR assay on genomic DNA. The Illumina HiSeq System was used to sequence the amplified TCR beta libraries as 87-base-pair reads. The original methods were these. A later analysis counted about 80 million unique TCR beta chains across the roughly 700 repertoires, and about 10 million of these chains were shared by at least two donors. A nearest-neighbor algorithm error-corrected the raw reads and collapsed the reads into unique sequences, merging closely related sequences to remove PCR and sequencing errors. V, D and J gene segments were assigned by aligning CDR3 sequences to IMGT reference sequences. For a sequence to be retained, at least a six-nucleotide match to both a V gene segment and a J gene segment was required. Rearrangements were classified as productive when the CDR3 lacked stop codons and remained in frame with V and J, and all other rearrangements were classified as non-productive. CDR3 was defined according to IMGT convention as the region running from the second conserved V-encoded cysteine to the conserved J-encoded phenylalanine. The earlier analysis of fewer than 700 of the donors excluded sequences that lacked an unambiguous match to a single V gene segment. In an earlier analysis of 587 of the donors, a V segment was called functional when productive rearrangements were above 56.7%, and segregating when the standard deviation between donors exceeded 5%. A statistical classification framework was built to diagnose cytomegalovirus status from the catalog of TCR beta chain sequences. A later analysis assigned V and J genes by comparing TCR nucleotide sequences with IMGT/GENE-DB human TR gene sequences. The TCRdist pipeline was used in a later analysis to assign CDR3 sequences and most-parsimonious VDJ recombination scenarios. In a later analysis, each TCR beta chain was defined by its CDR3 amino acid sequence together with its V-gene family, and reads without a unique V-gene family were excluded. To address suspected cross-contamination and a sequencing artifact, a later analysis removed over 500 highly shared, low-generation-probability nucleotide sequences. A later analysis calculated a clonal expansion index for each public chain from normalized within-repertoire ranks of inferred template counts. A later analysis computed generation probabilities with a VDJ recombination model fitted to out-of-frame rearrangements, and checked the results against IGoR. A later analysis scored TCR-TCR, TCR-HLA and TCR-CMV co-occurrence with hypergeometric tests, applying a repertoire-size bias correction to TCR pairs. To estimate false discovery rates, a later analysis permuted the HLA or CMV assignments 20 times. In a later analysis, co-occurring TCRs were grouped with DBSCAN, and TCRdist sequence similarity was added when clustering was performed within HLA-allele-positive subsets. Co-occurrence clustering excluded repertoires with fewer than 30,000 or more than 120,000 public chains, plus five with anomalous nucleotide sharing. Here the immuneACCESS table is served through TCRdb, limited to in-frame sequences with V and J called. Missing clones are a known gap in these copies; in checked studies unresolved V genes cover under half, and the rest lacks a known reason. The D gene and trimming were derived from the DNA, and the V and J assignments and clone size from that table. The sample includes 140,000 to 150,000 clones, with approximately 82% observed a single time. Approximately 9.7% of the sample lies in the top ten.

With regard to this clone: The specificity of this receptor is unknown. Per-base qualities were not stored, and no clone one base away is much larger.

The sample consisted of PBMCs. This clonotype originated in a woman aged 55-70 years in good health and CMV-seropositive.

The CDR3 in this case is CASSPIQQDYGYTF. The nucleotide sequence is TGTGCCAGCAGCCCGATACAACAGGACTATGGCTACACCTTC. The chain was built from TRBV5-6 and TRBJ1-2; the D region possibly corresponds to TRBD1 (5 bases align). Trimming takes 4 bases from V and 3 bases from J, and the germline ends sit 13 bases apart. Looking up the germline V gene yields CDR1 SGHDT and CDR2 YYEEEE. Taken from cysteine to phenylalanine, the CDR3 has 14 residues. CDR3 DNA only is kept here, 42 bases in frame from base 1.